Sequencing of this TCR beta chain was carried out in a study of long-term antiretroviral therapy in people with HIV. At survey level, the immunoSEQ assay was run in its v3.0 version. Clones were read by immunoSEQ multiplex PCR, and TCRdb kept only the in-frame ones, dropping some. Among some 25,000 clones listed, almost 80% were seen once. The CDR3 has 12 amino acids. V lost 1 base to trimming and J lost 6 bases, with 9 bases between them. Germline CDR1 is GTSNPN and CDR2 is SVGIG (reference sequence). V is TRBV30 and J is TRBJ1-1; D ambiguous. This clonotype was sampled from a man aged 25-40 years with HIV. The starting material was unsorted PBMCs, obtained 2.1 years after starting antiretroviral therapy. CDR3 amino acids: CAWSGGGAEAFF. The CDR3 nucleotides are TGTGCCTGGAGTGGGGGTGGGGCTGAAGCTTTCTTT. The variable domain in full, completed from reference TRBV30 and TRBJ1-1, reads SQTIHQWPATLVQPVGSPLSLECTVEGTSNPNLYWYRQAAGRGLQLLFYSVGIGQISSEVPQNLSASRPQDRQFILSSKKLLLSDSGFYLCAWSGGGAEAFFGQGTRLTVV.